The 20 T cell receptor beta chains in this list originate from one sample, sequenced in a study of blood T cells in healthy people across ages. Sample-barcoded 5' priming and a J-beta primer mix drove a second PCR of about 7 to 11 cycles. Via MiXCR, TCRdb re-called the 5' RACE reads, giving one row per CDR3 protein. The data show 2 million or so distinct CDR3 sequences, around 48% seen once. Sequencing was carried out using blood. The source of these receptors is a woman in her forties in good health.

The CDR3 sequence: CASTLDKGLKTRYF. Here the CDR3 DNA reads TGTGCCAGCACCTTGGACAAGGGGCTAAAGACCCGGTACTTC. The V gene is TRBV28, the J gene TRBJ2-7; tentative D call: TRBD1 (5 bases). The CDR3 length is 14 residues. Germline assignment: CDR1 MDHEN and CDR2 SYDVKM. V lost 7 bases to trimming and J lost 12 bases, with 25 bases between them.

CDR3 DNA: TGCAGTGCCAAACCGGGACAGAGGGTCCCCTTCTATGGCTACACCTTC. Amino acids: CSAKPGQRVPFYGYTF. V usage is TRBV20-1 and J usage is TRBJ1-2; TRBD1 matches at 7 bases. The V gene end was trimmed by 6 bases and the J gene end by 4 bases; junction bases not matched to a gene: 17. The CDR3 is 16 residues long. The germline V gene has CDR1 DFQATT and CDR2 SNEGSKA (reference sequence).

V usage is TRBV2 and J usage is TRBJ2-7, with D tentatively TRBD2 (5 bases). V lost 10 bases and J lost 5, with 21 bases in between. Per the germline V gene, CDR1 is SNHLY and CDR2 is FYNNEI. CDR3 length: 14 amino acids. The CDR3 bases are TGTGCCACTAAGAGGGAACCCTCGCCCCACGAGCAGTACTTC. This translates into CATKREPSPHEQYF.

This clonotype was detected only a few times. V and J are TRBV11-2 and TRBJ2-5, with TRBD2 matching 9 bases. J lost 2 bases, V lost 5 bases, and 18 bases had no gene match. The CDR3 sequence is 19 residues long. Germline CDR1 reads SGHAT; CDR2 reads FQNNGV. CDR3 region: CASSLQRGGGALMQETQYF. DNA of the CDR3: TGTGCCAGCAGCCTCCAGCGCGGCGGGGGGGCCTTGATGCAAGAGACCCAGTACTTC.

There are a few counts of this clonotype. CDR3: CASSARLAGEQETQYF. The CDR3 DNA follows: TGTGCCAGCAGCGCAAGACTAGCGGGAGAACAAGAGACCCAGTACTTC. The chain combines TRBV7-9 with TRBJ2-5; 12 positions match TRBD2. The ends lost 5 bases at V and 2 bases at J; junction bases unmatched: 6. In germline, CDR1 is SEHNR, CDR2 FQNEAQ (reference sequence). The CDR3 covers 16 residues.

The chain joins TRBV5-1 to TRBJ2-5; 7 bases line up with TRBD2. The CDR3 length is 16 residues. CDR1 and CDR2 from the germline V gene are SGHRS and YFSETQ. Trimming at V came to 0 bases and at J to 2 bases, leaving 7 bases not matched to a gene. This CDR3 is CASSLAWDYSQETQYF. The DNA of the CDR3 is TGCGCCAGCAGCTTGGCATGGGACTACTCTCAAGAGACCCAGTACTTC.

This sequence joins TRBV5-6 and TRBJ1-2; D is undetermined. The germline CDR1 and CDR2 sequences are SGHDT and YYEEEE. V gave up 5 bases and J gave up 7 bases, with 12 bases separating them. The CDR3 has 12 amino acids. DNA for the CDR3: TGTGCCAGCAGACATACAGCGGCTGGCTACACCTTC. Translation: CASRHTAAGYTF.

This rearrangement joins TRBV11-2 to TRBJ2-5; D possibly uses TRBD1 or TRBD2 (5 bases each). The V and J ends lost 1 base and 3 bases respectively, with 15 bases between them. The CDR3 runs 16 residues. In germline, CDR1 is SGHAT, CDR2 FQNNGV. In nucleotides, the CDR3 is TGTGCCAGCAGCTTAGGGTGGGGGAGAGAGGAAGAGACCCAGTACTTC. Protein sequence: CASSLGWGREEETQYF.

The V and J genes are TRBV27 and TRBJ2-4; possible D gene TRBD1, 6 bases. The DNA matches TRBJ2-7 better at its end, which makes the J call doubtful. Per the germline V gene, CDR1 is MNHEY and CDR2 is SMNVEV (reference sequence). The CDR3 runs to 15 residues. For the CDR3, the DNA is TGTGCCAGCTCCCCTTGCAGGGACATAGTCTACGAGCAGTACTTC. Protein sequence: CASSPCRDIVYEQYF.

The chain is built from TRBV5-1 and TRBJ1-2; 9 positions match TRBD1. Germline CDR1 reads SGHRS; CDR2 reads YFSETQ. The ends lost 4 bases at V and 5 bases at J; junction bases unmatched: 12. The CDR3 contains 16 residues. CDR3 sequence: CASSPVTGTGTYGYTF. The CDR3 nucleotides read TGCGCCAGCAGCCCGGTAACCGGGACAGGGACGTATGGCTACACCTTC.

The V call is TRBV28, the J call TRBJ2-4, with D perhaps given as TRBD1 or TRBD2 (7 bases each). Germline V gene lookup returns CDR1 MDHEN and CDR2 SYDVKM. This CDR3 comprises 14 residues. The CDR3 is CATEGGGERNIQYF. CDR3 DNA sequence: TGTGCTACCGAGGGAGGGGGCGAAAGAAACATTCAGTACTTC.

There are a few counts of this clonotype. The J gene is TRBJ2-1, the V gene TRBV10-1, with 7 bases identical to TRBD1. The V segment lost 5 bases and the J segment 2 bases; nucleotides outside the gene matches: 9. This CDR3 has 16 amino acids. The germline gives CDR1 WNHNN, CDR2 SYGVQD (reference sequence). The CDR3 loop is CASSHSWQGAYNEQFF. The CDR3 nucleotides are TGCGCCAGCAGTCATTCGTGGCAGGGGGCCTACAATGAGCAGTTCTTC.

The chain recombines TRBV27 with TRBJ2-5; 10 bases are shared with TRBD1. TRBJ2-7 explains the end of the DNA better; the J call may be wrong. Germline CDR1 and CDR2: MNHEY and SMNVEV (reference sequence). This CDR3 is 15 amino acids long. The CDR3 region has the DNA TGTGCCAGCAGTTCATGGGACAGGGGAATCTACGAGCAGTACTTC. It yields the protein CASSSWDRGIYEQYF.

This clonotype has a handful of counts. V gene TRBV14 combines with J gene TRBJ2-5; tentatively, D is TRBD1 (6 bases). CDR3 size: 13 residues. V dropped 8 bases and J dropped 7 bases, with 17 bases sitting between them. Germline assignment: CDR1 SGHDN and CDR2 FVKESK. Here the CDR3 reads CASRSTTQGTQYF. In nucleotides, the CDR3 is TGTGCCAGCCGCAGCACCACACAGGGGACCCAGTACTTC.

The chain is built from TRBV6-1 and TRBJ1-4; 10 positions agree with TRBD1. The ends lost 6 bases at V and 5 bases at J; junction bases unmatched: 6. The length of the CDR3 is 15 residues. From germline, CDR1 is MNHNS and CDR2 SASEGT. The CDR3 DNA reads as TGTGCCAGCAGGGATCCGGGACAGGGGAATGAAAAACTGTTTTTT. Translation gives CASRDPGQGNEKLFF.

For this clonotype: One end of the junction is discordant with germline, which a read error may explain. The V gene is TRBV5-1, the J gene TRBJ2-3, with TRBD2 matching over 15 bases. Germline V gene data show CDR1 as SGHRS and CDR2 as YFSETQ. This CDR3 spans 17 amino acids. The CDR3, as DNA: TGTGCCAGCAGCTCAGGACTAGCGGGGGGGAGCACAGATACGCAGTATTTT. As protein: CASSSGLAGGSTDTQYF.

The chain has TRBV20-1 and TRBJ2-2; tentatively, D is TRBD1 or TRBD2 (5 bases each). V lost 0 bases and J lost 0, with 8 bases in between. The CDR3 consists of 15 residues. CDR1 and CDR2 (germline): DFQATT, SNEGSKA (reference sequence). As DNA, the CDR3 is TGCAGTGCTAGAGAGTGGGGGACGAACACCGGGGAGCTGTTTTTT. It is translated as CSAREWGTNTGELFF.

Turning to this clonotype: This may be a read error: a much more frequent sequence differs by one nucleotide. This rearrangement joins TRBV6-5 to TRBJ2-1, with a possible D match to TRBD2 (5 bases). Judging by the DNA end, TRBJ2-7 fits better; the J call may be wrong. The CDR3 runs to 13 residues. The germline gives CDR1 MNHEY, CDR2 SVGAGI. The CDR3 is CASSVTSYNEQYF. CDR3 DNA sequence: TGTGCCAGCAGCGTCACTAGTTACAATGAGCAGTACTTC.

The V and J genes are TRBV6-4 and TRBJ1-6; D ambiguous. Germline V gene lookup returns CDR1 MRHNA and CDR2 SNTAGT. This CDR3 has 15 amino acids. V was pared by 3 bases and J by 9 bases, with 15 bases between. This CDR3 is CASSDSALVGSPLHF. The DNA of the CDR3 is TGTGCCAGCAGTGATTCCGCACTAGTAGGTTCACCCCTCCACTTT.

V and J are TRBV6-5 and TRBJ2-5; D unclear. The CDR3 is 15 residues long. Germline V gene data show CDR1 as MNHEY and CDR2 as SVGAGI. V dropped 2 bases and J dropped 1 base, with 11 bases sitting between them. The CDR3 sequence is CASSYSPGRQETQYF. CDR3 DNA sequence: TGTGCCAGCAGTTACAGCCCTGGGCGCCAAGAGACCCAGTACTTC.